This T cell receptor (beta chain) was profiled in a study of T-cell reconstitution after alpha-beta-depleted transplantation in children. A note on this clonotype: Its cognate antigen is unknown.

Overall study results and limits: Some patients' high day-60 TCRbeta diversity was attributed to recipient cells surviving conditioning. One year after transplant, T-cell counts and diversity came mostly from newly produced T cells.

Molecular barcoding with unique molecular identifiers was used for the TCRbeta library. TCRdb used MiXCR to reprocess the PCR reads, holding one entry per CDR3 protein. This sample has about a million distinct CDR3 sequences; under 30% occur once, and the top ten carry roughly 27%. The sequences come from PBMCs, mostly from graft donor cells, collected 360 days after TCRalphabeta/CD19-depleted stem cell transplant. The receptor's source is a boy younger than two who had a stem cell transplant for SCID, so the T cells may come from the graft donor.

The CDR3 here is CASSQASVQETQYF. CDR3 in DNA: TGTGCCAGCAGCCAAGCTTCGGTGCAAGAGACCCAGTACTTC. The rearrangement joins TRBV3-1 to TRBJ2-5, with unresolved D. Germline-derived CDR1 and CDR2 are LGHDT and YNNKEL (reference sequence). V was pared by 1 base and J by 2 bases, with 8 bases between. The CDR3 extends over 14 amino acids.